A selection of T cell receptor beta chains follows, all from one sample in a study of memory CD4+ T cells and cytomegalovirus serostatus. Generated by immunoSEQ multiplex PCR, the TCRdb table keeps only in-frame clones and is missing some. The sample lists about 56,000 clones; 82% were seen once. Sequencing used memory CD4+ T cells from blood. The receptors here all came from an adult in good health and CMV-seronegative. CDR3s include the opening cysteine and the closing phenylalanine or tryptophan. D genes are given only for firm matches. Clone size is given for some rows only: seen once, a few or many times, or a class if the clone is expanded.

-	TRBJ1-6	TRBV11-2	-	CASSLALSALHF	TGTGCCAGCAGCTTAGCCCTTTCGGCCCTCCACTTT
-	TRBJ2-7	TRBV28	-	CASSLWELGQSYEQYF	TGTGCCAGCAGTTTATGGGAACTAGGACAATCCTACGAGCAGTACTTC
-	TRBJ2-7	TRBV6-6	-	CASTISPSTSYEQYF	TGTGCCAGCACTATAAGCCCCAGCACGTCGTACGAGCAGTACTTC
-	TRBJ1-2	TRBV28	-	CASSLGGARGYTF	TGTGCCAGCAGTTTAGGGGGGGCGCGTGGCTACACCTTC
-	TRBJ2-1	TRBV7-2	-	CASSLGHGTDEQFF	TGTGCCAGCAGCTTAGGGCACGGGACGGATGAGCAGTTCTTC
-	TRBJ2-6	TRBV5-1	-	CASSLWPLSGANVLTF	TGCGCCAGCAGCTTGTGGCCTTTATCTGGGGCCAACGTCCTGACTTTC
-	TRBJ1-2	TRBV2	TRBD1	CASLRDRGYGYTF	TGTGCCAGCTTAAGGGACAGGGGGTATGGCTACACCTTC
-	TRBJ2-7	TRBV2	TRBD1	CASRINRGSEQYF	TGTGCCAGCAGGATAAACAGGGGAAGCGAGCAGTACTTC
-	TRBJ1-2	TRBV7-8	TRBD1	CASSLEAVYLQGNGYTF	TGTGCCAGCAGCTTAGAGGCAGTGTATTTACAGGGGAATGGCTACACCTTC
-	TRBJ2-7	TRBV10-1	-	CASRKDGTYEQYF	TGCGCCAGCAGGAAGGACGGGACCTACGAGCAGTACTTC
-	TRBJ2-2	TRBV30	-	CAWRRLSGHRTGELFF	TGTGCCTGGCGGCGTCTATCGGGACATCGCACCGGGGAGCTGTTTTTT
-	TRBJ1-6	TRBV9	-	CASSPRWTYNSPLHF	TGTGCCAGCAGCCCGAGGTGGACGTATAATTCACCCCTCCACTTT
medium-sized	TRBJ1-2	TRBV30	-	CAWSRDSNYGYTF	TGTGCCTGGAGTCGAGACAGCAACTATGGCTACACCTTC
-	TRBJ2-5	TRBV7-6	-	CASSSIQETQYF	TGTGCCAGCAGCTCAATCCAAGAGACCCAGTACTTC
-	TRBJ1-6	TRBV30	-	CAWRIEGYYSPLHF	TGTGCCTGGAGGATCGAAGGGTACTATTCACCCCTCCACTTT
-	TRBJ1-1	TRBV6-6	TRBD1	CASRDGQGTEAFF	TGTGCCAGCAGAGATGGACAGGGGACTGAAGCTTTCTTT
-	TRBJ1-5	TRBV7-9	-	CASSLSAGGAWHF	TGTGCCAGCAGCCTCTCTGCGGGGGGCGCCTGGCATTTT
-	TRBJ1-1	TRBV11-2	-	CASSLDTVNTEAFF	TGTGCCAGCAGCTTAGATACGGTGAACACTGAAGCTTTCTTT
-	TRBJ2-5	TRBV30	-	CAWSRVGVAETQYF	TGTGCCTGGAGTAGGGTGGGGGTAGCAGAGACCCAGTACTTC
-	TRBJ2-1	TRBV7-8	-	CASTIRGRALEQFF	TGTGCCAGCACCATTAGGGGCAGGGCCCTTGAGCAGTTCTTC
-	TRBJ1-2	TRBV9	TRBD1	CASSPGQGLGYGYTF	TGTGCCAGCAGCCCAGGACAGGGGTTAGGGTATGGCTACACCTTC
-	TRBJ1-1	TRBV19	-	CASKEEGRSLAEAFF	TGTGCCAGTAAGGAAGAGGGTAGGTCCCTCGCTGAAGCTTTCTTT